These 13 T cell receptor beta chains share one sample of origin, sequenced in a study of cytomegalovirus exposure and HLA in healthy donors. PCR primers comprised 60 Vbeta and 13 Jbeta primers. Assay used: immunoSEQ multiplex PCR; TCRdb lists only in-frame clones, some missing. There are some 69,000 clones in the sample; more than 65% occur only once, and nearly 3% lies in the top ten. The material sequenced was PBMCs. The receptors were sampled from a woman in her 30s in good health and CMV-seronegative.

This rearrangement joins TRBV9 to TRBJ1-5; D is uncertain. CDR1 is SGDLS and CDR2 is YYNGEE in the germline V gene. The CDR3 length is 13 residues. Trimming cost V 0 bases and J 6 bases, with 7 bases left between them. The CDR3 is CASSVGELQPQHF. The CDR3 nucleotides are TGTGCCAGCAGCGTAGGCGAGCTTCAGCCCCAGCATTTT.

The chain couples TRBV7-2 to TRBJ2-1; TRBD2 is a possible D gene (5 bases). Germline V gives CDR1 SGHTA, CDR2 FQGNSA. The CDR3 sequence is 14 residues long. V was pared by 5 bases and J by 6 bases, with 14 bases between. CDR3 nucleotides: TGTGCCAGCAGCGTACTAGGTTCGGGCAATGAGCAGTTCTTC. The encoded protein is CASSVLGSGNEQFF.

The chain employs TRBV29-1 and TRBJ2-5, with a possible D match to TRBD2 (5 bases). Germline V CDR1 and CDR2: SQVTM, ANQGSEA. CDR3 length equals 13 residues. Trimming took 6 bases from V and 7 from J, leaving 18 bases between them. CDR3 DNA: TGCAGCGTGCAAACTAGAGGCTCGGGGACCCAGTACTTC. This encodes CSVQTRGSGTQYF.

The chain links TRBV28 to TRBJ1-1; weak D call: TRBD1 (6 bases). Trimming left V 9 bases short and J 0 bases short, with 14 bases between. The CDR3 extends over 14 amino acids. Germline V gives CDR1 MDHEN, CDR2 SYDVKM. CDR3 amino acids: CASHPDSLNTEAFF. DNA of the CDR3: TGTGCCAGTCATCCGGACAGTCTGAACACTGAAGCTTTCTTT.

This clone was seen only once. The chain employs TRBV7-2 and TRBJ2-5, with 7 bases that match TRBD1. Unmatched junction bases numbered 2, after V lost 6 bases and J lost 1 base. The germline V gene encodes CDR1 SGHTA and CDR2 FQGNSA. The CDR3 spans 13 residues. In nucleotides, the CDR3 is TGTGCCAGCAGGGCAGGGGGCCAAGAGACCCAGTACTTC. Translated: CASRAGGQETQYF.

Comments on this clone: Distinct nucleotide sequences in the sample also encode this CDR3. This chain uses TRBV6-6 with TRBJ2-3; TRBD2 matches 13 bases. CDR1 MNHNY and CDR2 SVGAGI come from the germline V gene (reference sequence). This CDR3 is built from 16 residues. With V trimmed by 5 bases and J by 6 bases, 8 bases remained unmatched. The CDR3, as DNA: TGTGCCAGCAGTCCGGCCCGGACTAGCGGGAGTGATACGCAGTATTTT. Encoded protein: CASSPARTSGSDTQYF.

J is TRBJ2-2 and V is TRBV6-4; 9 nucleotides agree with TRBD1. Germline loops: CDR1 MRHNA, CDR2 SNTAGT. This CDR3 spans 15 amino acids. The V gene end was trimmed by 10 bases and the J gene end by 3 bases; junction bases not matched to a gene: 9. CDR3 residues: CATSPGTGYTGELFF. The CDR3 DNA is TGTGCCACCTCCCCCGGGACAGGGTACACCGGGGAGCTGTTTTTT.

The rearrangement links TRBV30 to TRBJ1-1, with D possibly matching TRBD1 (5 bases). The CDR3 totals 14 residues. Germline V lookup: CDR1 GTSNPN, CDR2 SVGIG (reference sequence). V was cut by 0 bases and J by 3 bases, with 11 bases left in between. The CDR3 loop is CAWSVLGGDTEAFF. The DNA for the CDR3 is TGTGCCTGGAGTGTACTGGGGGGGGACACTGAAGCTTTCTTT.

The rearrangement joins TRBV18 to TRBJ1-3; D perhaps matches TRBD1 (5 bases). Trimming pared 0 bases from V and 5 bases from J, leaving 11 bases between. The length of the CDR3 is 15 residues. Germline V CDR1 and CDR2: KGHSH, LQKENI. CDR3 coding DNA: TGTGCCAGCTCACCACCGGGGCAGGGAAGAAACACCATATATTTT. As protein: CASSPPGQGRNTIYF.

The V gene is TRBV19, the J gene TRBJ1-5, with D perhaps matching TRBD1 (5 bases). CDR3 length equals 15 residues. In germline, CDR1 is LNHDA, CDR2 SQIVND (reference sequence). V was trimmed by 5 bases and J by 7 bases, leaving 18 bases between them. In DNA, the CDR3 is TGTGCCAGTAGTCCCGGGGGGAGAAGCCGACAGCCCCAGCATTTT. The encoded protein is CASSPGGRSRQPQHF.

The sample holds one count of this clone. The chain uses TRBV5-8 and TRBJ2-1, with 7 bases identical to TRBD1. The CDR3 is 13 residues long. The ends lost 6 bases at V and 7 bases at J; junction bases unmatched: 7. Germline loops: CDR1 SGHTS, CDR2 YDEGEE. The CDR3 protein is CASNRGDWNEQFF. CDR3 DNA sequence: TGTGCCAGCAACAGGGGAGATTGGAATGAGCAGTTCTTC.

This chain connects TRBV7-2 to TRBJ1-5; unclear D gene. The CDR3 has 13 amino acids. V shed 3 bases and J shed 4 bases, with 7 bases lying between them. CDR1 and CDR2 (germline): SGHTA, FQGNSA. The CDR3 spells CASSFSQNQPQHF. In DNA form, the CDR3 reads TGTGCCAGCAGCTTCTCGCAGAATCAGCCCCAGCATTTT.

The chain combines TRBV19 with TRBJ2-2, with 9 positions matching TRBD2. The CDR3 length is 14 residues. The J segment lost 6 bases and the V segment lost 5 bases, leaving 4 bases of the junction unmatched. CDR1 and CDR2 from the germline V gene are LNHDA and SQIVND (reference sequence). CDR3 loop: CASSVTSGAGELFF. CDR3 bases: TGTGCCAGTAGTGTGACTAGCGGTGCCGGGGAGCTGTTTTTT.